This T cell receptor (beta chain) derives from a study of blood T cell repertoires in COVID-19. V lost 4 bases and J lost 4; bases outside the gene matches: 6. The germline gives CDR1 KGHDR, CDR2 SFDVKD. This CDR3 spans 15 amino acids. Seattle researchers signed up patients amid active infection and tracked them longitudinally. In the study's own analysis: Amplifying reference gene primers gave estimates of nucleated cell counts. The table came from immunoSEQ multiplex PCR; TCRdb's copy has only in-frame clones and leaves some out. V and J calls and clone size follow that table, whereas D and trimming were derived from the DNA. Of some 500,000 clones in the sample, about 89% are singletons; the top ten hold less than 9%.

The TCR comes from a woman aged 50 to 60 with COVID-19, enrolled during active disease. The sequenced sample was peripheral blood. The V call is TRBV24-1, the J call TRBJ2-1; TRBD2 matches at 7 bases. CDR3 in amino acids: CATSDPGGAYNEQFF. For the CDR3, the DNA is TGTGCCACCAGTGACCCGGGGGGAGCGTACAATGAGCAGTTCTTC.